This TCR beta chain comes out of a study of T cell changes during pregnancy in multiple sclerosis. Libraries were prepared by immunoSEQ multiplex PCR; TCRdb keeps only in-frame clonotypes and omits some of them. The table lists more than 75,000 clones, approximately 92% of them singletons. The V gene lost 4 bases and the J gene lost 2 bases, with 19 bases spanning the gap. In germline, CDR1 is SGHNT, CDR2 YYREEE (reference sequence). The CDR3 runs to 16 residues. The chain combines TRBV5-4 with TRBJ2-7; the D gene is possibly TRBD2 (6 bases). The receptor comes from a female donor with multiple sclerosis, enrolled in a pregnancy study. The sample in question was peripheral blood, obtained in the first trimester of pregnancy. CDR3 residues: CASSRGGRGRTYEQYF. In DNA form, the CDR3 reads TGTGCCAGCAGCCGTGGTGGGCGGGGCCGGACCTACGAGCAGTACTTC.